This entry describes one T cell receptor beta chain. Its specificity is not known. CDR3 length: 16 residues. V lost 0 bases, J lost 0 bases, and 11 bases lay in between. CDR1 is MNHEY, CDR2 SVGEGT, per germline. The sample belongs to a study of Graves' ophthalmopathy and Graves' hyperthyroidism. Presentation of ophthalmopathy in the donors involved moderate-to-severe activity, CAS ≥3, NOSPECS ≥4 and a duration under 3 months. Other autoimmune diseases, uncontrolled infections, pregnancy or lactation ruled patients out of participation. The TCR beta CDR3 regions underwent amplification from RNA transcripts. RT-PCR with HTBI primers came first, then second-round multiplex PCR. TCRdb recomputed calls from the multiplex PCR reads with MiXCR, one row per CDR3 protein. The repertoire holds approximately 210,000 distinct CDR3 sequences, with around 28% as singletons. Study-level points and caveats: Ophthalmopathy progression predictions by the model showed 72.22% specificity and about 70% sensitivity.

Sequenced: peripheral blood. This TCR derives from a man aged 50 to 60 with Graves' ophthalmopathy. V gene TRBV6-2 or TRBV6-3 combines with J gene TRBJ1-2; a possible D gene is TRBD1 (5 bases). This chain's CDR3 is CASSYSRDGPNYGYTF. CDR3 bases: TGTGCCAGCAGTTACTCGAGGGACGGACCTAACTATGGCTACACCTTC.